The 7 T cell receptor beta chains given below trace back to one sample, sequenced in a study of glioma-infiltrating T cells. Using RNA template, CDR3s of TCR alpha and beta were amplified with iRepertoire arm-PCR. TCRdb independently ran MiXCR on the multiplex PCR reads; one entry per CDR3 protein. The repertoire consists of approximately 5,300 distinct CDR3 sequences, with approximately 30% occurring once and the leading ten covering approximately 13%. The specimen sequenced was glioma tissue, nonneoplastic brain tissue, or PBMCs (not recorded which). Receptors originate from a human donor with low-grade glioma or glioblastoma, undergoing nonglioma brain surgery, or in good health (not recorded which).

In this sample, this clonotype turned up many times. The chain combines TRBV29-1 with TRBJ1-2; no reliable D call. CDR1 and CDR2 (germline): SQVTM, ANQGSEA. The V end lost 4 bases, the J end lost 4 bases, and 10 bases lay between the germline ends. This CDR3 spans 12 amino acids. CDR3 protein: CSVARPTYGYTF. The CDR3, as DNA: TGCAGCGTTGCCCGGCCGACCTATGGCTACACCTTC.

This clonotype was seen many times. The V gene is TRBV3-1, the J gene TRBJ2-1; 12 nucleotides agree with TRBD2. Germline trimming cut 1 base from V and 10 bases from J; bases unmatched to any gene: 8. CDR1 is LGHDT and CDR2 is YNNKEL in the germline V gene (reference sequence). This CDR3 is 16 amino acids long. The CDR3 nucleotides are TGTGCCAGCAGCCAAGTTTCGACTAGCGGGAGCAGAGAGCAGTTCTTC. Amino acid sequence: CASSQVSTSGSREQFF.

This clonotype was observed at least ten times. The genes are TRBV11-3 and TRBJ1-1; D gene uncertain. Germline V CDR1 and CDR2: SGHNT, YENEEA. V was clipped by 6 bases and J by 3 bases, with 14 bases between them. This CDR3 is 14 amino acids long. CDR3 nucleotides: TGTGCCAGCAGAGGTGCCTCCTGGGACACTGAAGCTTTCTTT. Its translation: CASRGASWDTEAFF. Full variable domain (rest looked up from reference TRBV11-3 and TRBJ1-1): EAGVVQSPRYKIIEKKQPVAFWCNPISGHNTLYWYLQNLGQGPELLIRYENEEAVDDSQLPKDRFSAERLKGVDSTLKIQPAELGDSAVYLCASRGASWDTEAFFGQGTRLTVV.

CDR3 in amino acids: CASIVGGSTDTQYF. Written as DNA, the CDR3 is TGTGCCAGCATCGTAGGAGGCAGCACAGATACGCAGTATTTT. The V call is TRBV28, the J call TRBJ2-3; D is possibly TRBD2 (5 bases). Germline lookup yields CDR1 MDHEN and CDR2 SYDVKM. CDR3 length equals 14 residues. Trimming shortened V by 7 bases and J by 0 bases, and 11 bases separated the two germline ends.

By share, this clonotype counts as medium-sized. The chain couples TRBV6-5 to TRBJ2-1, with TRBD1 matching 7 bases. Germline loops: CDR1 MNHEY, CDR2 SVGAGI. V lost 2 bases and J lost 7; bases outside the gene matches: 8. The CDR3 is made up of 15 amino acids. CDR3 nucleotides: TGTGCCAGCAGTTACAGGGCAGGGGGTAAGAATGAGCAGTTCTTC. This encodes CASSYRAGGKNEQFF.

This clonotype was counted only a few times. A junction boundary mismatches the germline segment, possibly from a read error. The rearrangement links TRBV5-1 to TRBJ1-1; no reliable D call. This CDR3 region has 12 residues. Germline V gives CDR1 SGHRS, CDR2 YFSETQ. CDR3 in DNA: TGCGCCAGCAGCTTGGCCGGGAATGAAGATTTCTTT. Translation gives CASSLAGNEDFF.

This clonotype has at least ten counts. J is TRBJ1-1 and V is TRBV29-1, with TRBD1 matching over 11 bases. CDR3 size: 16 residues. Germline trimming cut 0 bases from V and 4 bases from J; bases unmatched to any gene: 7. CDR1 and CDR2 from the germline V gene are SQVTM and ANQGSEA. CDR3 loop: CSVEDRGGQGGTEAFF. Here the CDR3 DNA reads TGCAGCGTTGAAGATCGGGGGGGACAGGGGGGCACTGAAGCTTTCTTT.